This is a list of T cell receptor beta chains from one sample in a study of tumor and adjacent non-tumor tissue in lung cancer. TCRdb re-analysed the multiplex PCR reads in MiXCR, keeping a single row per CDR3 protein. The sample holds 120,000 or so distinct CDR3 sequences; about 66% are singletons and the top ten take about 13%. Sequences were obtained from lung tumor tissue. All receptors come from a man aged 25-40 years with non-small cell lung cancer. The CDR3 runs from the conserved cysteine through the conserved F or W. D genes are given only for firm matches. Size is omitted from some rows. Given values are once, few, many or a class for expanded clones.

TRBV12-3/TRBV12-4	-	-	TRBJ1-6	CAISVRGAGNSPLHF	TGTGCCATCAGTGTAAGGGGAGCGGGGAATTCACCCCTACACTTT
TRBV6-2/TRBV6-3	many	-	TRBJ1-1	CASSYWGPEAFF	TGTGCCAGCAGTTACTGGGGTCCTGAAGCTTTCTTT
TRBV29-1	-	-	TRBJ1-1	CSANMEVYKAFF	TGTAGCGCAAATATGGAGGTCTATAAAGCTTTCTTT
TRBV12-3/TRBV12-4	-	-	TRBJ2-3	CASSSLGGAVDTQYF	TGTGCCAGCAGTTCCCTAGGGGGGGCAGTAGATACGCAGTATTTT
TRBV11-2	many	TRBD1	TRBJ2-2	CASSLGGTGLAGELFF	TGTGCCAGCAGCTTAGGGGGGACAGGGCTGGCCGGGGAGCTGTTTTTT
TRBV4-1	many	TRBD2	TRBJ2-2	CASSPRGEGRTGELFF	TGCGCCAGCAGCCCCCGGGGGGAGGGAAGGACCGGGGAGCTGTTTTTT
TRBV6-2/TRBV6-3	many	TRBD2	TRBJ2-4	CASSLGSGGNIQYF	TGTGCCAGCAGTTTGGGTAGCGGGGGGAACATTCAGTACTTC
TRBV6-2/TRBV6-3	once	TRBD2	TRBJ2-7	CASSSRWAGGLTSYEEYF	TGTGCCAGCAGTTCCAGATGGGCGGGAGGCTTGACTTCCTACGAGGAGTACTTC
TRBV6-6	many	-	TRBJ2-7	CATAEGYEQYF	TGTGCCACCGCCGAGGGCTACGAGCAGTACTTC
TRBV20-1	many	TRBD1	TRBJ1-2	CSAHRRGQQGGYTF	TGCAGTGCCCACCGGCGTGGCCAACAGGGGGGCTACACCTTC
TRBV6-1	-	TRBD2	TRBJ2-3	CASSVASGGADTQYF	TGTGCCAGCAGTGTAGCTAGCGGGGGGGCCGATACGCAGTATTTT
TRBV4-3	few	-	TRBJ2-6	CASSRTPSGANTLTF	TGCGCCAGCAGCCGCACACCCTCTGGGGCCAACACCCTGACTTTC
TRBV2	-	-	TRBJ1-5	CASSEASNQPQHF	TGTGCCAGCAGTGAGGCGAGCAATCAGCCCCAGCATTTT
TRBV4-1	-	-	TRBJ2-3	CASNQDRGGADTQYF	TGCGCCAGCAACCAAGATAGGGGGGGTGCAGATACGCAGTATTTT
TRBV11-1	-	-	TRBJ1-1	CASSLFRDTNTEAFF	TGTGCCAGCAGCTTATTCCGGGACACGAACACCGAAGCTTTCTTT
TRBV11-2	-	-	TRBJ2-7	CAGSFSPFYEQHF	TGTGCCGGCAGCTTTAGTCCGTTCTACGAGCAGCACTTC
TRBV12-3/TRBV12-4	many	-	TRBJ1-6	CASSLEMGSPLHF	TGTGCCAGCAGTTTAGAGATGGGGTCACCCCTCCACTTT
TRBV5-4	-	-	TRBJ2-2	CASSMVGSTTGELFF	TGTGCCAGCAGCATGGTGGGGTCCACCACCGGGGAGCTGTTTTTT
TRBV4-1	once	-	TRBJ2-7	CASSQDEIIGTYEQYF	TGCGCCAGCAGCCAAGACGAGATCATCGGAACCTACGAGCAGTACTTC
TRBV10-3	-	TRBD2	TRBJ2-2	CAFRGPTSGGGNTGELFF	TGTGCCTTCAGGGGACCGACTAGCGGGGGGGGAAACACAGGGGAGCTGTTTTTT
TRBV4-3	-	-	TRBJ1-2	CASNQAWEGDYGYTF	TGCGCCAGCAACCAAGCTTGGGAGGGCGACTATGGCTACACCTTC
TRBV20-1	-	-	TRBJ2-5	CNVLQEIQYF	TGCAATGTGCTTCAAGAGATCCAGTACTTC
TRBV12-3/TRBV12-4	many	-	TRBJ1-6	CASSQDPSSYNSPLHF	TGTGCCAGCAGCCAAGACCCAAGCTCCTATAATTCACCCCTCCACTTT
TRBV6-5	many	-	TRBJ1-6	CASSYDLGFNSPLHF	TGTGCCAGCAGTTATGATTTGGGCTTTAATTCACCCCTCCACTTT
TRBV21-1	-	-	TRBJ2-7	CANRTSGSYEQYF	TGTGCCAACCGGACTAGCGGGAGCTACGAGCAGTACTTC
TRBV29-1	-	-	TRBJ1-2	CNVENQRGGYTF	TGCAACGTTGAGAATCAGCGCGGTGGCTACACCTTC
TRBV11-2	-	-	TRBJ1-6	CASSLVGDRYLPFHF	TGTGCCAGCAGTTTAGTGGGCGACAGGTATTTACCCTTCCACTTT
TRBV20-1	-	TRBD2	TRBJ2-3	CSAHNGRAQDTLYF	TGCAGTGCTCATAACGGGAGGGCCCAAGATACGCTGTATTTT
TRBV4-2	once	-	TRBJ1-2	CTSSQDFGGANYGYTF	TGTACCAGCAGCCAAGATTTTGGGGGAGCTAACTATGGCTACACCTTC
TRBV20-1	-	-	TRBJ1-4	CSASKGQSSEKLFF	TGCAGTGCTAGCAAAGGACAGTCTAGTGAAAAACTGTTCTTT
TRBV12-3/TRBV12-4	many	-	TRBJ2-1	CASPAGYPSSYNEQFF	TGTGCCAGCCCGGCCGGCTACCCAAGCTCCTACAATGAGCAGTTCTTC
TRBV5-4	once	TRBD2	TRBJ2-2	CASSPGGTLNTGDLFF	TGTGCCAGCAGCCCGGGGGGGACCTTGAACACCGGGGACCTGTTTTTT
TRBV6-2/TRBV6-3	many	-	TRBJ2-7	CASRHQNYEQYF	TGTGCCAGCAGACACCAGAACTACGAGCAGTACTTC
TRBV11-3	few	-	TRBJ2-5	CASSLAGYQETQYF	TGTGCCAGCAGCTTAGCGGGGTACCAAGAGACCCAGTACTTC
TRBV11-3	-	-	TRBJ2-1	CASSSGLLYNGQFF	TGTGCCAGCAGCTCGGGACTCCTCTACAATGGACAGTTCTTC
TRBV20-1	-	-	TRBJ2-7	CSAKMASREQHF	TGCAGTGCAAAGATGGCTAGCAGGGAGCAGCACTTC
TRBV24-1	-	TRBD2	TRBJ2-2	CATSDFATGGGWDTGELFF	TGTGCCACCAGTGATTTTGCGACTGGCGGGGGATGGGATACCGGGGAGCTGTTTTTT
TRBV30	-	TRBD1	TRBJ1-2	CAWGPQGALYDYTF	TGTGCCTGGGGGCCTCAGGGGGCCCTATATGACTACACCTTC
TRBV7-2	-	-	TRBJ2-5	CASSSGVGEETQYF	TGTGCCAGCAGCTCCGGGGTAGGGGAGGAGACCCAGTACTTC
TRBV12-3/TRBV12-4	many	-	TRBJ1-2	CASSFMGGGGYTF	TGTGCCAGCAGTTTTATGGGGGGCGGCGGCTACACCTTC
TRBV11-3	-	-	TRBJ2-1	CASSLALLQDGFLDNEQFF	TGTGCCAGCAGCTTAGCCCTGCTCCAGGACGGGTTTCTGGACAATGAGCAGTTCTTC
TRBV11-2	-	-	TRBJ2-7	CVSRSGPYEQYF	TGTGTCAGCAGGTCGGGACCCTACGAGCAGTACTTC
TRBV12-3/TRBV12-4	many	TRBD1	TRBJ2-3	CASRETGARDADTQYF	TGTGCCAGCAGGGAGACAGGGGCCAGGGACGCAGATACGCAGTATTTT
TRBV24-1	-	-	TRBJ2-6	CATSDNSGTGSSRANVLTF	TGTGCCACCAGCGACAACTCCGGGACGGGAAGCTCTAGGGCCAACGTCCTGACTTTC
TRBV6-2/TRBV6-3	many	-	TRBJ2-7	CASSPSGYGGEQYF	TGTGCCAGCAGTCCCTCCGGGTATGGCGGCGAGCAGTACTTC
TRBV5-5	-	-	TRBJ1-2	CASILDAGSNYVYTF	TGTGCCAGCATCTTGGATGCAGGGTCTAACTATGTCTACACCTTC
TRBV4-2	many	TRBD1	TRBJ2-7	CASSHPTGQGLYEQYF	TGTGCCAGCAGCCACCCTACGGGACAGGGGCTCTACGAGCAGTACTTC
TRBV4-1	-	-	TRBJ2-1	CASIQGNVRSGEQFF	TGCGCCAGCATCCAAGGAAACGTCAGGTCCGGTGAGCAGTTCTTC